Below, 30 T cell receptor beta chains from the same sample are listed, as sequenced in a study of graft-versus-host responses after intestinal transplantation. What these receptors recognize is not known. The repertoire was sequenced with immunoSEQ multiplex PCR; TCRdb's copy has only in-frame clones and lacks some. The sample consists of roughly 81,000 clones, 82% of them appearing once. Sequenced here: unstimulated CD4+ T cells sorted from spleen or lymph node cells, sampled before intestinal transplant. The receptors here all came from a human donor who received an intestinal transplant.

The chain uses TRBV19 and TRBJ2-1, with TRBD1 identical over 8 bases. The length of the CDR3 is 14 residues. The V gene's germline CDR1 is LNHDA and CDR2 SQIVND (reference sequence). J gave up 1 base and V 9 bases, and 5 bases lay outside the gene matches. In DNA form, the CDR3 reads TGTGCCAGCACCAACAGGGGGTCCTACAATGAGCAGTTCTTC. Protein product: CASTNRGSYNEQFF. Variable domain in full (rest from reference TRBV19 and TRBJ2-1): DGGITQSPKYLFRKEGQNVTLSCEQNLNHDAMYWYRQDPGQGLRLIYYSQIVNDFQKGDIAEGYSVSREKKESFPLTVTSAQKNPTAFYLCASTNRGSYNEQFFGPGTRLTVL.

Here the CDR3 reads CASSPRGGLNTEAFF. In nucleotides, the CDR3 is TGTGCCAGCAGCCCAAGGGGGGGCCTGAACACTGAAGCTTTCTTT. The chain is built from TRBV28 and TRBJ1-1, with D possibly TRBD1 on 6 matching bases. CDR1 is MDHEN and CDR2 is SYDVKM in the germline V gene. The CDR3 length is 15 residues. Trimming removed 6 bases from V and 0 bases from J, with 14 bases in between.

The V gene is TRBV5-1, the J gene TRBJ2-5; perhaps TRBD1 as D (6 bases). Trimming stripped 4 bases from V and 1 base from J, with 11 bases between. The length of the CDR3 is 14 residues. Germline assignment: CDR1 SGHRS and CDR2 YFSETQ. The CDR3 region is CASSLPDSQETQYF. As DNA, the CDR3 is TGCGCCAGCAGCCTACCGGACAGCCAAGAGACCCAGTACTTC.

V usage is TRBV7-2 and J usage is TRBJ1-5; D gene unclear. Germline V gene lookup returns CDR1 SGHTA and CDR2 FQGNSA. The V gene lost 1 base and the J gene lost 4 bases, with 17 bases spanning the gap. There are 17 residues in the CDR3. The CDR3 sequence: CASSLEPAGGGNQPQHF. The CDR3 nucleotides are TGTGCCAGCAGCTTAGAGCCGGCGGGAGGTGGGAATCAGCCCCAGCATTTT.

The V and J genes are TRBV11-2 and TRBJ1-1; no reliable D call. This CDR3 has 15 amino acids. Germline-derived CDR1 and CDR2 are SGHAT and FQNNGV. Trimming removed 3 bases from V and 1 base from J, with 12 bases in between. Written as DNA, the CDR3 is TGTGCCAGCAGCTTGTCCGGGGTTGGGAACACTGAAGCTTTCTTT. This translates into CASSLSGVGNTEAFF.

This chain connects TRBV14 to TRBJ2-7; tentative D call: TRBD2 (5 bases). The CDR3 has 11 amino acids. Germline assignment: CDR1 SGHDN and CDR2 FVKESK. V shed 4 bases and J shed 10 bases, with 11 bases lying between them. The CDR3 nucleotides are TGTGCCAGCAGCCCCGGCGGAGGACAGTACTTC. Amino acids: CASSPGGGQYF.

The rearrangement uses TRBV5-4 and TRBJ2-3; the match to TRBD2 covers 8 bases. Trimming cost V 1 base and J 4 bases; bases outside gene matches: 8. In germline, CDR1 is SGHNT, CDR2 YYREEE (reference sequence). The CDR3 sequence is 16 residues long. CDR3: CASSLSSGGPSDTQYF. Written as DNA, the CDR3 is TGTGCCAGCAGCTTGTCGTCGGGAGGGCCTTCAGATACGCAGTATTTT.

The rearrangement uses TRBV9 and TRBJ2-7; TRBD1 matches at 8 bases. Germline V gene lookup returns CDR1 SGDLS and CDR2 YYNGEE. The V gene end was trimmed by 0 bases and the J gene end by 3 bases; junction bases not matched to a gene: 5. The CDR3 runs 15 residues. This CDR3 is CASSVGTGTYYEQYF. For the CDR3, the DNA is TGTGCCAGCAGCGTAGGGACAGGGACCTACTACGAGCAGTACTTC.

In its sample, this clone was seen once. The V call is TRBV7-9, the J call TRBJ2-7; D is unresolved. The CDR3 sequence is 11 residues long. Trimming left V 5 bases short and J 6 bases short, with 8 bases between. Per germline, CDR1 SEHNR and CDR2 FQNEAQ (reference sequence). CDR3 region: CASSAFAEQYF. The DNA for the CDR3 is TGTGCCAGCAGCGCGTTCGCCGAGCAGTACTTC.

The CDR3 coding sequence is TGTGCCAGCTCACCCCAGACTCCTCTAGGAAACACCATATATTTT. This gives the protein CASSPQTPLGNTIYF. The gene calls are TRBV18 and TRBJ1-3, with D hard to call. V lost 3 bases and J lost 4, with 13 bases in between. Germline CDR1 reads KGHSH; CDR2 reads LQKENI. CDR3 length equals 15 residues.

In this sample, this clone turned up a few times. The J gene is TRBJ1-6, the V gene TRBV6-5; the D is unclear. The CDR3 runs to 12 residues. Looked up from germline, CDR1 is MNHEY and CDR2 is SVGAGI. Trimming stripped 8 bases from V and 6 bases from J, with 8 bases between. The CDR3 region has the DNA TGTGCCAGCGGGGAGAGTAATTCACCCCTCCACTTT. Encoded protein: CASGESNSPLHF.

The V gene is TRBV7-3, the J gene TRBJ2-2; D may be TRBD1 (6 bases). V gave up 5 bases and J gave up 4 bases, with 11 bases separating them. Germline V gene data show CDR1 as SGHTA and CDR2 as FQGTGA. The CDR3 length is 14 residues. In DNA form, the CDR3 reads TGTGCCAGCAGCCCACGACAGGTCACCGGGGAGCTGTTTTTT. As protein: CASSPRQVTGELFF.

The chain carries TRBV20-1 and TRBJ1-1; no reliable D call. The ends were cut back, 3 bases at V and 1 base at J, with 3 bases in the middle. CDR1 is DFQATT and CDR2 is SNEGSKA in the germline V gene (reference sequence). The CDR3 contains 11 residues. The CDR3 region has the DNA TGCAGTGCTAGCAGGAACACTGAAGCTTTCTTT. Amino acids: CSASRNTEAFF.

The table lists this clone with a few counts. This chain links TRBV27 with TRBJ2-1, with D perhaps matching TRBD2 (5 bases). This CDR3 has 17 amino acids. The V end was cut by 3 bases, the J end by 4 bases, with 19 bases between. Germline CDR1 and CDR2: MNHEY and SMNVEV (reference sequence). The CDR3 DNA sequence: TGTGCCAGCAGTTTCCGTACGAGCGGCCCCAATTACAATGAGCAGTTCTTC. Its translation: CASSFRTSGPNYNEQFF.

The rearrangement links TRBV5-1 to TRBJ1-1, with D unresolved. The CDR3 is 14 amino acids. The V and J ends lost 2 bases and 1 base respectively, with 9 bases between them. CDR1 is SGHRS and CDR2 is YFSETQ in the germline V gene. The CDR3 here is CASSFSRGNTEAFF. The CDR3 region has the DNA TGCGCCAGCAGCTTCAGCCGGGGGAACACTGAAGCTTTCTTT.

The V call is TRBV11-2, the J call TRBJ2-4, with 7 bases lining up with TRBD1. CDR1 SGHAT and CDR2 FQNNGV come from the germline V gene. V was pared by 5 bases and J by 3 bases, with 7 bases of the junction left unmatched. This CDR3 has 15 amino acids. Written as DNA, the CDR3 is TGTGCCAGCAGCATATCAGGGGGTGGCAAAAACATTCAGTACTTC. Translating gives CASSISGGGKNIQYF.

In this sample, this clone turned up a few times. The chain combines TRBV6-1 with TRBJ1-6; no clear D gene. Trimming took off 3 bases at V and 10 bases at J, with 16 bases between the two ends. The CDR3 contains 15 residues. The germline V gene encodes CDR1 MNHNS and CDR2 SASEGT. CDR3 in amino acids: CASSERLGRGSPLHF. CDR3 coding DNA: TGTGCCAGCAGTGAGCGCCTGGGGAGAGGGTCACCCCTCCACTTT.

The rearrangement links TRBV6-7 to TRBJ1-5; no definite D call. TRBV6-7 is an open reading frame, and its role is uncertain. This CDR3 is built from 11 residues. The germline V and J ends were trimmed by 8 bases and 5 bases, with 7 bases remaining between them. The chain's CDR3 is CASGADQPQHF. The DNA of the CDR3 is TGTGCCAGCGGTGCGGATCAGCCCCAGCATTTT.

The V call is TRBV5-1, the J call TRBJ1-1; 7 nucleotides line up with TRBD1. J lost 1 base, V lost 0 bases, and 15 bases had no gene match. The V gene's germline CDR1 is SGHRS and CDR2 YFSETQ. This CDR3 is built from 19 residues. In DNA form, the CDR3 reads TGCGCCAGCAGCTTGGGGGCCCCGGGACAGAAGAAGGGGAACACTGAAGCTTTCTTT. This translates into CASSLGAPGQKKGNTEAFF.

The V gene is TRBV19, the J gene TRBJ2-7, with TRBD2 identical over 9 bases. The V segment lost 4 bases and the J segment 0 bases; nucleotides outside the gene matches: 25. Germline loops: CDR1 LNHDA, CDR2 SQIVND (reference sequence). The CDR3 extends over 22 amino acids. CDR3 protein: CASSTNLPLTSGKEIGSYEQYF. The CDR3 DNA sequence: TGTGCCAGTAGTACCAATCTCCCCTTGACTAGCGGTAAGGAGATAGGCTCCTACGAGCAGTACTTC.

This sequence joins TRBV6-4 and TRBJ1-2; 9 bases map to TRBD1. The CDR3 covers 16 residues. Germline V gives CDR1 MRHNA, CDR2 SNTAGT. Trimming removed 7 bases from V and 1 base from J; junction bases left unmatched: 10. DNA for the CDR3: TGTGCCAGCATTAGAGTAGGGGACAGGGATAACTATGGCTACACCTTC. Its protein product is CASIRVGDRDNYGYTF.

The rearrangement links TRBV18 to TRBJ2-2; 7 positions match TRBD1. The length of the CDR3 is 15 residues. Germline lookup yields CDR1 KGHSH and CDR2 LQKENI. The V gene end was trimmed by 3 bases and the J gene end by 2 bases; junction bases not matched to a gene: 3. CDR3 coding DNA: TGTGCCAGCTCACCGGGACAGATAAACACCGGGGAGCTGTTTTTT. Encoded protein: CASSPGQINTGELFF.

This chain uses TRBV5-4 with TRBJ2-1; D might be TRBD2 (6 bases). CDR3 length equals 15 residues. V was clipped by 0 bases and J by 1 base, with 8 bases between them. From germline, CDR1 is SGHNT and CDR2 YYREEE (reference sequence). The CDR3 spells CASSLVSGSYNEQFF. The CDR3 coding sequence is TGTGCCAGCAGCTTGGTTAGCGGTTCCTACAATGAGCAGTTCTTC.

The chain has TRBV7-8 and TRBJ1-5; a possible D gene is TRBD1 (5 bases). Germline-derived CDR1 and CDR2 are SGHVS and FQNEAQ. The CDR3 consists of 17 residues. Trimming removed 5 bases from V and 0 bases from J, with 17 bases in between. The CDR3 DNA reads TGTGCCAGCAGCCGCGGGACTTCCCGAGGTAGCAATCAGCCCCAGCATTTT. This gives the protein CASSRGTSRGSNQPQHF.

The chain employs TRBV5-6 and TRBJ1-3; D ambiguous. V was cut by 0 bases and J by 0 bases, with 7 bases left in between. Per the germline V gene, CDR1 is SGHDT and CDR2 is YYEEEE. This CDR3 spans 15 amino acids. CDR3 sequence reads: CASSLGRGSGNTIYF. The CDR3 DNA is TGTGCCAGCAGCTTGGGCCGGGGCTCTGGAAACACCATATATTTT.

The chain employs TRBV9 and TRBJ2-3, with D possibly TRBD2 on 5 matching bases. The CDR3 length is 15 residues. CDR1 and CDR2 from the germline V gene are SGDLS and YYNGEE. V was clipped by 4 bases and J by 0 bases, with 12 bases between them. Written as DNA, the CDR3 is TGTGCCAGCAGCTTACTCAGCGGCAGCACAGATACGCAGTATTTT. Protein: CASSLLSGSTDTQYF.

The chain combines TRBV28 with TRBJ1-1; 7 bases are a match to TRBD1. This CDR3 region has 13 residues. Germline values: CDR1 MDHEN, CDR2 SYDVKM. V gave up 7 bases and J gave up 3 bases; unmatched junction bases: 5. In nucleotides, the CDR3 is TGTGCCAGCATCTCACAGGGGTACACTGAAGCTTTCTTT. Protein product: CASISQGYTEAFF.

The chain employs TRBV28 and TRBJ2-7, with 12 bases that match TRBD2. The V gene's germline CDR1 is MDHEN and CDR2 SYDVKM. This CDR3 contains 16 residues. With V trimmed by 3 bases and J by 3 bases, 6 bases remained unmatched. In DNA, the CDR3 is TGTGCCAGCAGTTTGTATCTAGCGGGGGGGCACTACGAGCAGTACTTC. Translating it yields CASSLYLAGGHYEQYF.

This chain links TRBV27 with TRBJ1-1; 10 bases map to TRBD1. Germline loops: CDR1 MNHEY, CDR2 SMNVEV (reference sequence). V shed 2 bases and J 4 bases; nucleotides not matched to a gene: 4. The CDR3 extends over 15 amino acids. In nucleotides, the CDR3 is TGTGCCAGCAGTTTACTCGGACAGGGGGTCACTGAAGCTTTCTTT. It specifies CASSLLGQGVTEAFF.

The V gene is TRBV5-4, the J gene TRBJ1-4; 7 bases match TRBD1. Germline V gene data show CDR1 as SGHNT and CDR2 as YYREEE (reference sequence). Unmatched junction bases numbered 0, after V lost 0 bases and J lost 1 base. There are 15 residues in the CDR3. In DNA, the CDR3 is TGTGCCAGCAGCTTGGGACAGGGAACTAATGAAAAACTGTTTTTT. Its translation is CASSLGQGTNEKLFF.